This T cell receptor beta chain was sequenced for a study of shared clonotypes between healthy human individuals. Looking at the study overall: Researchers assigned three CD4 naive, three CD4 memory, two CD8 naive and one CD8 memory plate to each donor.

Worth noting for this clone: Antigen: not known.

Produced via immunoSEQ multiplex PCR; TCRdb's table is partial and in-frame only. The sample lists more than 2 million clones, approximately 94% seen once, with 0.13% in the top ten. Study-wide findings and caveats: Naive CD4 clonotype sharing across a few donors was about 5%. Sampling involved blood alone; tissue repertoires likely differ.

The CDR3 loop spans 14 amino acids. Trimming stripped 3 bases from V and 7 bases from J, with 15 bases between. The V gene's germline CDR1 is ENHRY and CDR2 SYGVKD. Splitting the CD4+ cells yielded a CD45RA+ naive subset and a CD45RA-negative memory subset. The sample consisted of naive CD4+ T cells sorted from blood. Subset of the sample: CD45RA+ positively selected. The sequence came from a man between 18 and 35 years old in good health. This chain links TRBV10-3 with TRBJ1-2; the D is unclear. CDR3 in amino acids: CAISDPPGSGGYTF. Here the CDR3 DNA reads TGTGCCATCAGTGACCCCCCGGGTTCAGGTGGCTACACCTTC.